This entry lists 21 T cell receptor beta chains sequenced from one sample in a study of blood T cell repertoires in COVID-19 (TCRdb year 2020). Library creation used the immunoSEQ multiplex PCR assay. This is the immuneACCESS table as TCRdb keeps it, with only in-frame sequences that have V and J called. A part of the clones is gone; compared with another copy, unresolved V genes explain less than half, and the rest is unexplained. The sample table lists around 64,000 clones, around 66% of them with a count of one. The ten largest account for around half of the sample. The sample consisted of PBMCs or T cells enriched from blood (not recorded which). Receptors were obtained from a woman aged 55-75 years who had been exposed to COVID-19.

This clone was found once. The CDR3 coding sequence is TGTGCCAGCAGCCCTCGAAATACTGGTACTAATGAAAAACTGTTTTTT. It codes for CASSPRNTGTNEKLFF. The genes are TRBV7-9 and TRBJ1-4; D is unclear. V was shortened by 5 bases and J by 2 bases, with 15 bases between the two germline ends. The CDR3 contains 16 residues. CDR1 and CDR2 from the germline V gene are SEHNR and FQNEAQ (reference sequence).

This clone has only a few counts. At the DNA level, this CDR3 is encoded by other sequences in the same sample as well. The chain uses TRBV19 and TRBJ1-1; TRBD1 matches 7 bases. V lost 5 bases to trimming and J lost 0 bases; unmatched junction nucleotides: 6. The germline gives CDR1 LNHDA, CDR2 SQIVND (reference sequence). The CDR3 has 15 residues. In nucleotides, the CDR3 is TGTGCCAGTAGTCCTCGGACAGGAATGAACACTGAAGCTTTCTTT. Translation: CASSPRTGMNTEAFF.

The chain links TRBV5-8 to TRBJ1-2; 10 positions agree with TRBD1. This CDR3 has 14 amino acids. The germline gives CDR1 SGHTS, CDR2 YDEGEE. Germline trimming cut 4 bases from V and 7 bases from J; bases unmatched to any gene: 7. DNA of the CDR3: TGTGCCAGCAGCGTGGTCGGGACAGGGGTTGGCTACACCTTC. Its protein product is CASSVVGTGVGYTF.

The chain carries TRBV5-1 and TRBJ1-1, with 8 bases matching TRBD1. Germline V gene lookup returns CDR1 SGHRS and CDR2 YFSETQ. CDR3 size: 16 residues. Unmatched junction bases numbered 7, after V lost 3 bases and J lost 0 bases. CDR3 residues: CASSSQGALLNTEAFF. CDR3 DNA sequence: TGCGCCAGCAGCTCCCAGGGGGCTCTATTGAACACTGAAGCTTTCTTT.

This clone was seen a single time. The gene calls are TRBV19 and TRBJ2-2; 10 bases agree with TRBD1. J was trimmed by 3 bases and V by 8 bases; bases with no gene match: 6. CDR1 and CDR2 from the germline V gene are LNHDA and SQIVND (reference sequence). The CDR3 is made up of 15 amino acids. The CDR3 coding sequence is TGTGCCAGTCTCCGGGGGACAGGGGACACCGGGGAGCTGTTTTTT. This gives the protein CASLRGTGDTGELFF.

This clone was detected once. The chain combines TRBV4-3 with TRBJ2-1; 8 bases fit TRBD2. Germline V gene lookup returns CDR1 LGHNA and CDR2 YSLEER. The CDR3 length is 18 residues. V shed 0 bases, J shed 0 bases, and the junction held 7 bases outside the gene matches. CDR3 nucleotide sequence: TGCGCCAGCAGCCAAGAGGCTAGCGGGCGAAGCTCCTACAATGAGCAGTTCTTC. It encodes CASSQEASGRSSYNEQFF.

This rearrangement joins TRBV12-3 or TRBV12-4 to TRBJ2-2; TRBD1 matches at 8 bases. V gave up 5 bases and J gave up 6 bases; unmatched junction bases: 2. The CDR3 is 13 residues long. The chain's CDR3 is CASSPTGAGELFF. The CDR3 DNA reads TGTGCCAGCAGTCCGACAGGGGCCGGGGAGCTGTTTTTT.

This clone has a count of ten or more. The J gene is TRBJ1-4, the V gene TRBV27; D is unclear. The V and J ends lost 5 bases and 5 bases respectively, with 12 bases between them. CDR1 and CDR2 (germline): MNHEY, SMNVEV (reference sequence). The CDR3 runs to 14 residues. CDR3 loop: CASSRVAENEKLFF. CDR3 coding DNA: TGTGCCAGCAGTCGCGTCGCCGAGAATGAAAAACTGTTTTTT.

V usage is TRBV25-1 and J usage is TRBJ1-4, with D possibly TRBD1 on 6 matching bases. Per germline, CDR1 MGHDK and CDR2 SYGVNS. The germline V and J ends were trimmed by 3 bases and 2 bases, with 16 bases remaining between them. The CDR3 contains 17 residues. CDR3: CASSDETTGNTNEKLFF. The DNA for the CDR3 is TGTGCCAGCAGTGATGAAACTACAGGGAACACTAATGAAAAACTGTTTTTT.

The V gene is TRBV19, the J gene TRBJ2-3; 11 bases are shared with TRBD2. Trimming removed 5 bases from V and 9 bases from J; junction bases left unmatched: 13. Germline CDR1 and CDR2: LNHDA and SQIVND (reference sequence). This CDR3 is built from 16 residues. Written as DNA, the CDR3 is TGTGCCAGTAGTGAGCCGGGACTAGCGGAACCCATGACGCAGTATTTT. Its protein is CASSEPGLAEPMTQYF.

This clone turned up a few times. J is TRBJ1-1 and V is TRBV28, with D unclear. With 7 bases removed from V and 6 bases from J, the gap between germline ends came to 18 bases. CDR1 MDHEN and CDR2 SYDVKM come from the germline V gene. The CDR3 has 14 amino acids. The CDR3 DNA follows: TGTGCCAGCACCGTGTGGAGAACATCGGCTGAAGCTTTCTTT. Translated: CASTVWRTSAEAFF.

CDR3 in amino acids: CASSRGTSEGSEAFF. CDR3 sequence (DNA): TGTGCCAGCAGCCGAGGGACTAGCGAAGGAAGCGAAGCTTTCTTT. The chain employs TRBV5-4 and TRBJ1-1, with a possible D match to TRBD1 (5 bases). Germline loops: CDR1 SGHNT, CDR2 YYREEE (reference sequence). V lost 4 bases, J lost 8 bases, and 21 bases lay in between. The CDR3 length is 15 residues.

This clone turned up a few times. Here the CDR3 reads CASSHRGQGPYEQYF. As DNA, the CDR3 is TGTGCCAGCAGCCACCGGGGACAGGGGCCATACGAGCAGTACTTC. V and J are TRBV28 and TRBJ2-7; 10 bases agree with TRBD1. V was pared by 6 bases and J by 4 bases, with 9 bases of the junction left unmatched. Germline V gene data show CDR1 as MDHEN and CDR2 as SYDVKM. The CDR3 is made up of 15 amino acids.

This clone has more than one count but fewer than ten. The chain has TRBV5-1 and TRBJ1-1; D may be TRBD1 (6 bases). Trimming shortened V by 3 bases and J by 1 base, and 22 bases separated the two germline ends. Germline V CDR1 and CDR2: SGHRS, YFSETQ. The CDR3 covers 18 residues. CDR3 amino acids: CASSSLQGSWNSNTEAFF. CDR3 sequence (DNA): TGCGCCAGCAGCTCGTTACAGGGATCCTGGAATTCGAACACTGAAGCTTTCTTT.

This chain links TRBV30 with TRBJ1-6; 9 positions agree with TRBD1. The CDR3 sequence is 15 residues long. The germline V gene encodes CDR1 GTSNPN and CDR2 SVGIG (reference sequence). The ends lost 2 bases at V and 8 bases at J; junction bases unmatched: 7. The CDR3: CAWSPPGQGYSPLHF. The CDR3 nucleotides read TGTGCCTGGAGTCCGCCGGGACAGGGATATTCACCCCTCCACTTT. Looking up the rest from reference TRBV30 and TRBJ1-6 gives the full variable domain: SQTIHQWPATLVQPVGSPLSLECTVEGTSNPNLYWYRQAAGRGLQLLFYSVGIGQISSEVPQNLSASRPQDRQFILSSKKLLLSDSGFYLCAWSPPGQGYSPLHFGNGTRLTVT.

The chain couples TRBV9 to TRBJ1-4; weak D call: TRBD1 (5 bases). Germline values: CDR1 SGDLS, CDR2 YYNGEE. V lost 4 bases to trimming and J lost 2 bases, with 18 bases between them. This CDR3 spans 17 amino acids. CDR3 coding DNA: TGTGCCAGCAGCCGTAGCCTACGTCAGGGTACTAATGAAAAACTGTTTTTT. It specifies CASSRSLRQGTNEKLFF.

The gene calls are TRBV5-1 and TRBJ2-1; 14 bases are a match to TRBD2. Germline assignment: CDR1 SGHRS and CDR2 YFSETQ. This CDR3 has 16 residues. V trimming: 2 bases; J trimming: 8 bases; junction bases outside the gene matches: 6. CDR3 protein: CASSFPRTSGGHEQFF. The CDR3 DNA follows: TGCGCCAGCAGCTTCCCTCGGACTAGCGGGGGGCATGAGCAGTTCTTC. Variable domain in full (rest from reference TRBV5-1 and TRBJ2-1): KAGVTQTPRYLIKTRGQQVTLSCSPISGHRSVSWYQQTPGQGLQFLFEYFSETQRNKGNFPGRFSGRQFSNSRSEMNVSTLELGDSALYLCASSFPRTSGGHEQFFGPGTRLTVL.

The chain combines TRBV28 with TRBJ2-7, with D perhaps TRBD1 (6 bases). V shed 9 bases and J shed 3 bases, with 9 bases lying between them. Germline CDR1 is MDHEN and CDR2 is SYDVKM. The CDR3 totals 11 residues. The CDR3 loop is CASRDIYEQYF. DNA for the CDR3: TGTGCCAGTCGGGACATCTACGAGCAGTACTTC.

CDR3 region: CASKGDYYGYTF. CDR3 nucleotides: TGTGCCTCGAAGGGAGATTACTATGGCTACACCTTC. The chain has TRBV27 and TRBJ1-2; no firm D call. Germline CDR1 MNHEY, CDR2 SMNVEV (reference sequence). The CDR3 spans 12 residues. With 11 bases removed from V and 3 bases from J, the gap between germline ends came to 13 bases.

This clone was picked up many times. J is TRBJ1-1 and V is TRBV7-8, with TRBD1 identical over 7 bases. The CDR3 extends over 15 amino acids. The germline V gene encodes CDR1 SGHVS and CDR2 FQNEAQ. The V segment lost 4 bases and the J segment 1 base; nucleotides outside the gene matches: 6. The chain's CDR3 is CASSSSQGRNTEAFF. DNA of the CDR3: TGTGCCAGCAGCTCATCACAGGGGAGGAACACTGAAGCTTTCTTT.

The chain joins TRBV2 to TRBJ2-3, with 7 bases lining up with TRBD1. The CDR3 consists of 14 residues. Germline V gene lookup returns CDR1 SNHLY and CDR2 FYNNEI. The V and J ends lost 5 bases and 2 bases, in that order; junction bases with no gene match: 4. The CDR3 here is CASSRTGVTDTQYF. The DNA for the CDR3 is TGTGCCAGCAGTCGAACAGGGGTCACAGATACGCAGTATTTT.